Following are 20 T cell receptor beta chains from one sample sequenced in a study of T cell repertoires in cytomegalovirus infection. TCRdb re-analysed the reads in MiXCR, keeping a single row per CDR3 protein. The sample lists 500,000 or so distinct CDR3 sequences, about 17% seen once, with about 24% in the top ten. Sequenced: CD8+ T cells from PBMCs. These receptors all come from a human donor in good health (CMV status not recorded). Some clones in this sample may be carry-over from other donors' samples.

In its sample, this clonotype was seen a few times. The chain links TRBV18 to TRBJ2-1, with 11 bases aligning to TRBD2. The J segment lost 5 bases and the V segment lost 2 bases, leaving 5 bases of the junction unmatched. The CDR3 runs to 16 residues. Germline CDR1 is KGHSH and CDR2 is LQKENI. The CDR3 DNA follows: TGTGCCAGCTCACCAGCAACTAGCGGGAGCCACAATGAGCAGTTCTTC. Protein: CASSPATSGSHNEQFF.

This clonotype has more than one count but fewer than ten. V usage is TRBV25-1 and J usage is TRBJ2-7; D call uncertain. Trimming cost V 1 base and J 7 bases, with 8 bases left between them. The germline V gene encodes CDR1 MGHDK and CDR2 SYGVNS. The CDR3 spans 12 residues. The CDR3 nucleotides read TGTGCCAGCAGTGAATTGCTCGGAGAGCAGTACTTC. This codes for CASSELLGEQYF.

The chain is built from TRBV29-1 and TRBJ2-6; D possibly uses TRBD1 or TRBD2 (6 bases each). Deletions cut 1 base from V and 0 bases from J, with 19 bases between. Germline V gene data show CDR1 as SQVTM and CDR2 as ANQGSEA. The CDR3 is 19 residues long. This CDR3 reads CSVEAPWGARSSGANVLTF. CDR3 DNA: TGCAGCGTTGAAGCTCCATGGGGGGCTCGCTCCTCTGGGGCCAACGTCCTGACTTTC.

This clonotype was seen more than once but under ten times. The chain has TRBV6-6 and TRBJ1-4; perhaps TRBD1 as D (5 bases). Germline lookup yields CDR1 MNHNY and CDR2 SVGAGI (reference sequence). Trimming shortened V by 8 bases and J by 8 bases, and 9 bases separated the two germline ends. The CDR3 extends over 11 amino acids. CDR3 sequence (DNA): TGTGCCAGCGGGACGGAGGAAAAACTGTTTTTT. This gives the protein CASGTEEKLFF.

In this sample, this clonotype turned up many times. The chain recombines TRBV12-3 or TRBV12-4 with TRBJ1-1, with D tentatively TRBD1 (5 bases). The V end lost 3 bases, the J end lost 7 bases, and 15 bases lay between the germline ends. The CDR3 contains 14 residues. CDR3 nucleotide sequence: TGTGCCAGCAGTTTCCAGGGCCTAGGGGTTGAAGCTTTCTTT. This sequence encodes CASSFQGLGVEAFF.

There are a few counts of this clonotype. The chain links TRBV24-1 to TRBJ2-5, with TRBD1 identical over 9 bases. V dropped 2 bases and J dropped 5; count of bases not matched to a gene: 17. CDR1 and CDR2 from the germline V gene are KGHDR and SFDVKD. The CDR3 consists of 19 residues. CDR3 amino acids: CATSDSSPGTGSLEETQYF. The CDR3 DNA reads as TGTGCCACCAGTGATTCCTCCCCCGGGACAGGGTCCTTAGAGGAGACCCAGTACTTC.

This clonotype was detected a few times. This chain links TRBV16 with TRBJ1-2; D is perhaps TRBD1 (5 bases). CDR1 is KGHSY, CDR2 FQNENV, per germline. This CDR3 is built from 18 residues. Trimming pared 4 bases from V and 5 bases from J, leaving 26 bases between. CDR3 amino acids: CASSPHTGTFLRGYGYTF. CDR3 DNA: TGTGCCAGCAGCCCGCACACCGGGACCTTCCTAAGAGGTTATGGCTACACCTTC.

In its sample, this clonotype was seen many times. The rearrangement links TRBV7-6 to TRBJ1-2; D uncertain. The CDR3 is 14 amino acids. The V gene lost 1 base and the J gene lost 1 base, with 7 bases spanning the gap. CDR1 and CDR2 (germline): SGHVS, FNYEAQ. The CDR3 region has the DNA TGTGCCAGCAGCTTAGGAACAAGTAACTATGGCTACACCTTC. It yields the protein CASSLGTSNYGYTF.

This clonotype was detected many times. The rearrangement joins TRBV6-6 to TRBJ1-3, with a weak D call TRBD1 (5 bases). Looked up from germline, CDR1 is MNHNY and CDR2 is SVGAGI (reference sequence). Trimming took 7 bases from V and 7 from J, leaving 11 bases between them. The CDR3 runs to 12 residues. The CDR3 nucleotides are TGTGCCAGCACTCCGAAGGGGAACACCATATATTTT. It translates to CASTPKGNTIYF.

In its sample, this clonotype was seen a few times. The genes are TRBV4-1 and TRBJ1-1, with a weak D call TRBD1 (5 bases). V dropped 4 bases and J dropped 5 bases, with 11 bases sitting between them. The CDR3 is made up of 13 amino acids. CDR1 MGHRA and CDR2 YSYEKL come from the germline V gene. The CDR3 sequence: CASSPKAGTEAFF. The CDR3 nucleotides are TGCGCCAGCAGCCCTAAAGCAGGGACTGAAGCTTTCTTT.

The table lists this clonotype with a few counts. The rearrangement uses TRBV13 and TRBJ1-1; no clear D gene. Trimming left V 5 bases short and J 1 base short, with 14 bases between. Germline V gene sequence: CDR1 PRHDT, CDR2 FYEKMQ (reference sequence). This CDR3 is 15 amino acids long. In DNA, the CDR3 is TGTGCCAGCAGCCCTCGTAGCTCGCAGAACACTGAAGCTTTCTTT. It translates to CASSPRSSQNTEAFF.

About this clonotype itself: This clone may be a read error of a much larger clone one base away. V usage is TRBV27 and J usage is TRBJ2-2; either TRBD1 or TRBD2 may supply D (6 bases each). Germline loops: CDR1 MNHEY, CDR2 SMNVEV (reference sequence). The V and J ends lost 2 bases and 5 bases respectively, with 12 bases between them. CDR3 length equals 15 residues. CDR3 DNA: TGTGCCAGCAGTTTACGCCAGGGGAGGACCGGGGAGCTGTTTTTT. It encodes CASSLRQGRTGELFF.

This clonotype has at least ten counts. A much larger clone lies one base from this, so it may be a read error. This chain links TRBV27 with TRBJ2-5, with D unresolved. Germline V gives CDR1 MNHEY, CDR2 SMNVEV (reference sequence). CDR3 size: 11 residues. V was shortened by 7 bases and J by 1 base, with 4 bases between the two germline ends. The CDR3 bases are TGTGCCAGCATCTTCCAAGAGACCCAGTACTTC. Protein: CASIFQETQYF.

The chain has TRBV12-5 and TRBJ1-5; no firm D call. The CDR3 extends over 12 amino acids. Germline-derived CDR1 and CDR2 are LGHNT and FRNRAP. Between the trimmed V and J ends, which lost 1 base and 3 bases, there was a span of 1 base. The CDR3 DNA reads TGTGCTAGTGGTTTGGACAATCAGCCCCAGCATTTT. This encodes CASGLDNQPQHF. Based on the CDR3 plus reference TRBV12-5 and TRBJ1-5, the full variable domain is DARVTQTPRHKVTEMGQEVTMRCQPILGHNTVFWYRQTMMQGLELLAYFRNRAPLDDSGMPKDRFSAEMPDATLATLKIQPSEPRDSAVYFCASGLDNQPQHFGDGTRLSIL.

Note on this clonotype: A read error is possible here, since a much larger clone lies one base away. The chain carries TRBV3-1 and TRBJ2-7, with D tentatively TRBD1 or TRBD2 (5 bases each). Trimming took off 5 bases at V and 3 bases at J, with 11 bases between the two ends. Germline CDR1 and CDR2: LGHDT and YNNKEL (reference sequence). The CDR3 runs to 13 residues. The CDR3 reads CASSFRDHYEQYF. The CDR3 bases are TGTGCCAGCAGCTTCCGGGACCACTACGAGCAGTACTTC.

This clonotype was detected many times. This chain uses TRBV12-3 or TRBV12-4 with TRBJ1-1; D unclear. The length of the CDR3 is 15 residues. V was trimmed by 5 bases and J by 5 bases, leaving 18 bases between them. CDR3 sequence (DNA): TGTGCCAGCAGTGCCCCACAGTACGGTAGGACTGAAGCTTTCTTT. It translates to CASSAPQYGRTEAFF.

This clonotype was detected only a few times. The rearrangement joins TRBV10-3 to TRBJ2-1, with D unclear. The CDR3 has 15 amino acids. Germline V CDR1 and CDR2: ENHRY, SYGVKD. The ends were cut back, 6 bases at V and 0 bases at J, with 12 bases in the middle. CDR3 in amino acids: CAISPDISSYNEQFF. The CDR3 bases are TGTGCCATCAGCCCCGACATAAGCTCCTACAATGAGCAGTTCTTC.

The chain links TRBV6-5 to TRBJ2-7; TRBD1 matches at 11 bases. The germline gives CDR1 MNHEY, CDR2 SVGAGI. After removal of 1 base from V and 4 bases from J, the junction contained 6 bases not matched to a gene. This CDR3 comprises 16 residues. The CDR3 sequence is CASSYWAGTGGYEQYF. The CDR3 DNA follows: TGTGCCAGCAGTTACTGGGCAGGGACAGGGGGATACGAGCAGTACTTC.

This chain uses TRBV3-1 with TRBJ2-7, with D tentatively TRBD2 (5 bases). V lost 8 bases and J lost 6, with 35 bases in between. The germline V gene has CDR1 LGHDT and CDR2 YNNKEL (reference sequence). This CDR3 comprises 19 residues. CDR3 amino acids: CASGVLGLPYSVNLGEQYF. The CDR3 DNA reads TGTGCCAGCGGGGTCTTAGGCCTTCCATATAGCGTGAACCTCGGCGAGCAGTACTTC.

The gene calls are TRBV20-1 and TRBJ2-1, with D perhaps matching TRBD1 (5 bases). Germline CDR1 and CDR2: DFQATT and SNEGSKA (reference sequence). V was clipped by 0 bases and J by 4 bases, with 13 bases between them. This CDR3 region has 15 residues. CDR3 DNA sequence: TGCAGTGCTAGAGAAATCCCAGGGTATTACAATGAGCAGTTCTTC. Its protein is CSAREIPGYYNEQFF.